This entry concerns a single TCR beta chain. This clone was seen just once. Its antigen is currently not known. The record has no base qualities; no much larger clone is one base away. The data belong to a study of IL-17A CD8 T cells in psoriatic arthritis synovium. A note on the overall study: The study aimed to define the phenotype, molecular profile and function of synovial IL-17A+CD8+ T cells in psoriatic arthritis pathogenesis.

Here is what the overall study found, with its caveats: Because no psoriatic arthritis synovial tissue samples were available, cells were taken from synovial fluid instead of synovial tissue. Only a few patients were covered by TCR sequencing, and this limited sample size was acknowledged by the authors. Although over 4% of the repertoire was occupied by some individual clones, most synovial CD8+ subsets remained polyclonal.

After DNA extraction (Qiagen), TCRbeta V-D-J rearrangements underwent bias-controlled amplification and then high-throughput sequencing (immunoSEQ; Adaptive Biotech). Concerning the study's data processing: The immunoSEQ Analyzer platform was used to analyze productive sequences at the sequence level. Clonality was computed as 1 minus Pielou's evenness, ranging from 0 (highly polyclonal) to 1 (monoclonal). The Morisita index, ranging from 0 (no similarity) to 1 (complete similarity), was used to quantify repertoire overlap between subsets. Not all clones reach the TCRdb copy of this immuneACCESS table, which keeps in-frame sequences only. Checked studies attribute under half of the gap to unresolved V genes and leave the rest unexplained. D and trimming were read from the DNA, whereas the V and J calls and clone size are those reported in that table. This sample is represented by about 1,900 clones; around 70% of them were singletons. The ten most abundant clones make up roughly 10% of the sample.

Synovial fluid effusions were aspirated from the actively inflamed joints of patients with psoriatic arthritis. For each patient, synovial fluid served as the source from which three memory CD8+ T cell populations were isolated by sorting: Tc1 cells (IL-17A-IFNgamma+), Tc17 cells (IL-17A+) and the bulk memory fraction, allowing their TCR repertoires to be compared. The psoriatic arthritis patients fulfilled the Classification of Psoriatic Arthritis Study Group (CASPAR) criteria. Bulk memory CD8+ T cells were sorted as CD45RA-CD27+/- plus CD45RA+CD27- cells. In three patients with psoriatic arthritis, sorted CD8+ T cell subsets from synovial fluid were put through TCRbeta sequencing. Synovial fluid mononuclear cells were isolated with Lymphoprep and cryopreserved in liquid nitrogen before use. About 50% fetal calf serum and around 10% dimethyl sulfoxide were contained in the cryopreservation medium.

The CDR1 and CDR2 encoded by the germline V gene (reference sequence) are GTSNPN and SVGIG. V loses 3 bases, J loses 4 bases, and the germline ends lie 7 bases apart. The CDR3, cysteine through phenylalanine, is 11 amino acids long. Of the read, only the CDR3 DNA is kept; its 33 bases are in frame from base 1. The rearranged segments are TRBV30 and TRBJ2-7, with the D gene call left open. Material: memory CD8+ T cells from synovial fluid. The label giving this sample's cell subset or site can be read as: bulk memory CD8+ T cells (CD45RA-CD27+/- and CD45RA+CD27-). This sequence originates from a human donor with psoriatic arthritis. Here is the DNA: TGTGCCTGGAGCCATTCATACGAGCAGTACTTC. Translated, this is CAWSHSYEQYF.